The source of this T cell receptor beta chain is a study of human T cells and chemical hapten exposure. Study as a whole: Variation in per-sample TCR yields came mainly from small pooled library volume differences.

The CDR3 runs to 15 residues. CDR1 SQVTM and CDR2 ANQGSEA come from the germline V gene. V lost 4 bases to trimming and J lost 3 bases; unmatched junction nucleotides: 10. TCRdb redid the calling of the RACE reads with MiXCR, one entry per CDR3 protein. The data contain around 360,000 distinct CDR3 sequences, around 6% of them seen just once; the ten biggest clones take up around 6%. Noted time point: patch test 2, 6 weeks after DPC sensitization. Indicated treatment: therapeutic diphenylcyclopropenone sensitization with weekly scalp DPC. The chain is built from TRBV29-1 and TRBJ2-5, with 8 bases that match TRBD1. This clonotype was obtained from a woman aged 18-29 years with alopecia areata. Some clones in this sample may be carry-over from other donors' samples. This specimen consisted of whole blood, obtained in connection with sensitization to the hapten diphenylcyclopropenone (DPC). This CDR3 is CSVGATGVVEETQYF. The CDR3 bases are TGCAGCGTTGGGGCGACAGGGGTTGTAGAAGAGACCCAGTACTTC. The whole variable domain, filled in from reference TRBV29-1 and TRBJ2-5, reads SAVISQKPSRDICQRGTSLTIQCQVDSQVTMMFWYRQQPGQSLTLIATANQGSEATYESGFVIDKFPISRPNLTFSTLTVSNMSPEDSSIYLCSVGATGVVEETQYFGPGTRLLVL.